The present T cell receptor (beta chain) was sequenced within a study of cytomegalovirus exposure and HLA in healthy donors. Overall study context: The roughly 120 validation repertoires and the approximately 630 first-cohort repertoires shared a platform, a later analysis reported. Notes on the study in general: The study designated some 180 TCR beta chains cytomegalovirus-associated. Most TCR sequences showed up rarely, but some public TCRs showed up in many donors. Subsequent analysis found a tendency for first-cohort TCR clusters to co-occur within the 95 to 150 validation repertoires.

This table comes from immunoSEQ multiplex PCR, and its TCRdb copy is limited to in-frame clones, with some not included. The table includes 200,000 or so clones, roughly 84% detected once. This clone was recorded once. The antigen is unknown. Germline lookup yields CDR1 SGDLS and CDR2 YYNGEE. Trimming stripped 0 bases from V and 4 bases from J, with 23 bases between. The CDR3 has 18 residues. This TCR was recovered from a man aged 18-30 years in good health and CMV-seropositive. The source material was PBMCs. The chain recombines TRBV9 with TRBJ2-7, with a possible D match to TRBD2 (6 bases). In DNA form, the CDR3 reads TGTGCCAGCAGCGTAGGACCCCCAGGGCCGGGAGCCTCGTACGAGCAGTACTTC. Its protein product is CASSVGPPGPGASYEQYF.